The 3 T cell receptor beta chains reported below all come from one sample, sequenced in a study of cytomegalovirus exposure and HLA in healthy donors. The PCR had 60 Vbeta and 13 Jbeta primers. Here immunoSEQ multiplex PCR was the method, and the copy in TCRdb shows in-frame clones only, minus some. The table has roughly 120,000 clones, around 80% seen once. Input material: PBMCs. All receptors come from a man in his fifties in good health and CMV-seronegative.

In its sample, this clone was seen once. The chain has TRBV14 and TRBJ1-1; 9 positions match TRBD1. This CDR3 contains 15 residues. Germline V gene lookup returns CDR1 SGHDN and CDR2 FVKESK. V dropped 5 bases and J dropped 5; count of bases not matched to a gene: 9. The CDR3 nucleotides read TGTGCCAGCAGCTCCCGGACAGGGGTTGGGACTGAAGCTTTCTTT. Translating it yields CASSSRTGVGTEAFF.

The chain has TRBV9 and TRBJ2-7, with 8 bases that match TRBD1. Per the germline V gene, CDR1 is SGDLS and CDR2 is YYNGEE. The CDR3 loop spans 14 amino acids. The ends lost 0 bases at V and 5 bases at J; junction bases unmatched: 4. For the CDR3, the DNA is TGTGCCAGCAGCGTAGGGACAGGGACGAACGAGCAGTACTTC. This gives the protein CASSVGTGTNEQYF.

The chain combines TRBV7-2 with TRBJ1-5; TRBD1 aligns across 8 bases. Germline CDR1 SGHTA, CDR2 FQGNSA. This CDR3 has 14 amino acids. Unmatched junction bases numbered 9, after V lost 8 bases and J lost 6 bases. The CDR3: CASSQGADGQPQHF. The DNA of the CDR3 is TGTGCCAGCTCGCAGGGGGCCGACGGTCAGCCCCAGCATTTT.